This TCR beta chain derives from a study of OX40 agonist ivuxolimab in advanced cancers. The data were produced by immunoSEQ multiplex PCR, yet TCRdb's version contains in-frame clones alone and is incomplete. The sample has about 48,000 clones, around 90% seen once. Trimming cost V 0 bases and J 1 base, with 13 bases left between them. Germline loops: CDR1 LGHNA, CDR2 YSLEER. This CDR3 spans 16 amino acids. Sampling of blood occurred at baseline, cycle 4 day 1, and cycle 7 day 1. The sequencing used CD4+ or CD8+ T cells sorted from blood, collected in a trial of the OX40 agonist ivuxolimab. The sequence was obtained from an adult with an advanced solid tumor such as melanoma, head and neck, liver or kidney cancer. The rearrangement links TRBV4-3 to TRBJ2-7; tentative D call: TRBD1 (6 bases). The CDR3 loop reads CASSQEWTASSYEQYF. In DNA form, the CDR3 reads TGCGCCAGCAGCCAAGAATGGACAGCGAGTTCCTACGAGCAGTACTTC.